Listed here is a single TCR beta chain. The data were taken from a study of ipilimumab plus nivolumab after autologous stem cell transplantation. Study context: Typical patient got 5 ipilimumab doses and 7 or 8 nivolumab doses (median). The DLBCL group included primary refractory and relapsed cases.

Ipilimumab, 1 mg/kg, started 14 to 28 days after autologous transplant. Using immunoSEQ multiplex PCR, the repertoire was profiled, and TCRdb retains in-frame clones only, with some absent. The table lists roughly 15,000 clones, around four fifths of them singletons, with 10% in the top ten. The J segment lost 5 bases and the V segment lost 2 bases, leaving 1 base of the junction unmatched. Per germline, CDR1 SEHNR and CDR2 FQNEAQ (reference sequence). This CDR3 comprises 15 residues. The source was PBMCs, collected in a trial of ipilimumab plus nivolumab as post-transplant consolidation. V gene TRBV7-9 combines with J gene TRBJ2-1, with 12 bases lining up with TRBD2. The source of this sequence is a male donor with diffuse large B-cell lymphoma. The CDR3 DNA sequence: TGTGCCAGCAGCTTAACTAGCGGGGGGCACAATGAGCAGTTCTTC. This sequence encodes CASSLTSGGHNEQFF. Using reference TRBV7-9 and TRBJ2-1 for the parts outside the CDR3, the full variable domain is DTGVSQNPRHKITKRGQNVTFRCDPISEHNRLYWYRQTLGQGPEFLTYFQNEAQLEKSRLLSDRFSAERPKGSFSTLEIQRTEQGDSAMYLCASSLTSGGHNEQFFGPGTRLTVL.